Given below is one T cell receptor (beta chain) in context. The data stem from a study of blood T cell repertoires in COVID-19. Losses at the gene ends were 3 bases for V and 4 bases for J; bases not matched to a gene: 7. This CDR3 is 16 amino acids long. Per the germline V gene, CDR1 is SNHLY and CDR2 is FYNNEI. Generated by immunoSEQ multiplex PCR, the TCRdb table keeps only in-frame clones and is missing some. The sample lists 30,000 to 35,000 clones; around 87% were seen once. This TCR came from a man in his fifties or sixties with active COVID-19. Input material: peripheral blood. The gene calls are TRBV2 and TRBJ2-2; 8 bases align to TRBD2. CDR3 amino acids: CASSDWSGSPTGELFF. CDR3 sequence (DNA): TGTGCCAGCAGTGATTGGAGCGGGAGTCCCACCGGGGAGCTGTTTTTT.